This T cell receptor (beta chain) derives from a study of a mutant IDH1 vaccine in newly diagnosed glioma. About the study: Vaccines were begun 4-6 weeks after radiotherapy alone, or with temozolomide cycles.

Using immunoSEQ multiplex PCR, the repertoire was profiled, and TCRdb retains in-frame clones only, with some absent. The sample contains about 90,000 clones, over 85% of which appear only once. Of note for this clone: Its antigen remains unknown.

Time point in this sample: week 47, end of study. Every vaccination contained 300 ug of the mutant IDH1 20-mer peptide and was paired with topical imiquimod. Each tumor in the donors was a new WHO grade 3 or 4 astrocytoma, IDH1-mutant and ATRX-lost. Germline V gene data show CDR1 as ENHRY and CDR2 as SYGVKD. Trimming took off 8 bases at V and 0 bases at J, with 16 bases between the two ends. The CDR3 consists of 16 residues. The J gene is TRBJ2-2, the V gene TRBV10-3; tentative D call: TRBD2 (5 bases). This sequence originates from a woman aged 50 to 65 with glioma. This specimen consisted of PBMCs, obtained from a glioma patient whose treatment included an IDH1 peptide vaccine. The CDR3 nucleotides are TGTGCCATCGGAGAGGGAACCCTATCGAACACCGGGGAGCTGTTTTTT. It codes for CAIGEGTLSNTGELFF.